These 22 T cell receptor beta chains share one sample of origin, sequenced in a study of T cell responses to AZD1222 COVID-19 vaccine. TCRdb's copy holds only in-frame clones and misses some; the assay was immunoSEQ multiplex PCR. The table includes 150,000 to 200,000 clones, around 87% detected once. The sample was peripheral blood, taken on day 0 of MenACWY control vaccination. The receptors come from an adult in good health.

The CDR3, as DNA: TGTGCCACCAGTCTGACAGGGACCTACGAGCAGTACTTC. It encodes CATSLTGTYEQYF. This rearrangement joins TRBV24-1 to TRBJ2-7; the match to TRBD1 covers 7 bases. The length of the CDR3 is 13 residues. Germline V gene lookup returns CDR1 KGHDR and CDR2 SFDVKD. V dropped 6 bases and J dropped 2; count of bases not matched to a gene: 3.

V is TRBV12-3 or TRBV12-4 and J is TRBJ1-6; no clear D. V lost 3 bases to trimming and J lost 6 bases, with 6 bases between them. The CDR3 sequence is 13 residues long. DNA for the CDR3: TGTGCCAGCAGTTTTGGGGTTAATTCACCCCTCCACTTT. Protein product: CASSFGVNSPLHF.

This clone was recorded once. V gene TRBV27 combines with J gene TRBJ2-2; D call uncertain. The V end lost 5 bases, the J end lost 7 bases, and 14 bases lay between the germline ends. This CDR3 region has 14 residues. CDR1 MNHEY and CDR2 SMNVEV come from the germline V gene (reference sequence). CDR3 sequence: CASSTPLKVGELFF. As DNA, the CDR3 is TGTGCCAGCAGTACTCCCCTGAAGGTCGGGGAGCTGTTTTTT.

The J gene is TRBJ2-3, the V gene TRBV19, with 9 bases that match TRBD1. The CDR3 has 16 amino acids. The V segment lost 4 bases and the J segment 1 base; nucleotides outside the gene matches: 6. CDR1 is LNHDA and CDR2 is SQIVND in the germline V gene (reference sequence). The CDR3 sequence: CASSTLQGAGTDTQYF. The CDR3 DNA sequence: TGTGCCAGTAGTACCCTACAGGGGGCGGGCACAGATACGCAGTATTTT. Full variable domain (outside the CDR3, taken from reference TRBV19 and TRBJ2-3): DGGITQSPKYLFRKEGQNVTLSCEQNLNHDAMYWYRQDPGQGLRLIYYSQIVNDFQKGDIAEGYSVSREKKESFPLTVTSAQKNPTAFYLCASSTLQGAGTDTQYFGPGTRLTVL.

CDR3 bases: TGTGCCAGCAGTTTTAGGACCTCTCGGGCGGACGAGCAGTACTTC. This codes for CASSFRTSRADEQYF. The rearrangement links TRBV28 to TRBJ2-7; no firm D call. Germline V lookup: CDR1 MDHEN, CDR2 SYDVKM. CDR3 length: 15 amino acids. Trimming took 3 bases from V and 5 from J, leaving 17 bases between them.

The V and J genes are TRBV7-9 and TRBJ2-1, with TRBD1 identical over 7 bases. V lost 5 bases and J lost 6; bases outside the gene matches: 10. The CDR3 covers 15 residues. The germline CDR1 and CDR2 sequences are SEHNR and FQNEAQ (reference sequence). The CDR3 sequence: CASSLPDRYPNEQFF. In nucleotides, the CDR3 is TGTGCCAGCAGCCTCCCGGACAGGTACCCCAATGAGCAGTTCTTC.

J is TRBJ2-7 and V is TRBV5-4; TRBD1 or TRBD2 may be the D gene (5 bases each). The CDR3 has 14 amino acids. V lost 4 bases and J lost 3, with 14 bases in between. Germline V gives CDR1 SGHNT, CDR2 YYREEE (reference sequence). This CDR3 is CASSRDGQVYEQYF. CDR3 coding DNA: TGTGCCAGCAGCCGGGACGGCCAAGTCTACGAGCAGTACTTC.

The chain employs TRBV2 and TRBJ2-7; 8 bases align to TRBD2. With 7 bases clipped from V and 9 bases from J, the junction kept 5 bases outside the gene matches. From germline, CDR1 is SNHLY and CDR2 FYNNEI. The CDR3 contains 11 residues. In nucleotides, the CDR3 is TGTGCCAGCACCGGGGGACTAGGGCAGTACTTC. Its protein product is CASTGGLGQYF.

The chain links TRBV11-2 to TRBJ2-3; D remains unclear. Germline loops: CDR1 SGHAT, CDR2 FQNNGV. The CDR3 has 14 amino acids. The V end was cut by 0 bases, the J end by 7 bases, with 11 bases between. In DNA, the CDR3 is TGTGCCAGCAGCTTAGATCCGGCGCGTTATACGCAGTATTTT. Translated: CASSLDPARYTQYF.

This chain joins TRBV5-6 and TRBJ2-7; the match to TRBD2 covers 8 bases. CDR1 is SGHDT and CDR2 is YYEEEE in the germline V gene. The CDR3 runs to 14 residues. Trimming at V came to 7 bases and at J to 3 bases, leaving 9 bases not matched to a gene. The CDR3 region has the DNA TGTGCCAGCCGAGGGGCGGGAGGAAACTACGAGCAGTACTTC. Translated, it gives CASRGAGGNYEQYF.

V is TRBV9 and J is TRBJ2-1; TRBD1 agrees at 10 bases. This CDR3 comprises 13 residues. Germline V gene lookup returns CDR1 SGDLS and CDR2 YYNGEE. V lost 3 bases, J lost 7 bases, and 1 base stayed unmatched. For the CDR3, the DNA is TGTGCCAGCAGCGGGACAGGGGGGAATGAGCAGTTCTTC. As protein: CASSGTGGNEQFF.

The CDR3 nucleotides read TGCGCCAGCAGCCAAGGGGACAGGGTGATCGGGGAGCTGTTTTTT. Protein: CASSQGDRVIGELFF. The rearrangement uses TRBV4-3 and TRBJ2-2; TRBD1 agrees at 9 bases. This CDR3 region has 15 residues. Trimming took 1 base from V and 7 from J; bases not matched to a gene: 4. The germline V gene has CDR1 LGHNA and CDR2 YSLEER.

The chain joins TRBV6-2 or TRBV6-3 to TRBJ1-5; 7 bases fit TRBD1. The CDR3 loop spans 13 amino acids. J was trimmed by 5 bases and V by 5 bases; bases with no gene match: 3. Germline CDR1 is MNHEY and CDR2 is SVGEGT. CDR3 residues: CASSRQGYQPQHF. The CDR3 DNA is TGTGCCAGCAGTCGACAGGGCTATCAGCCCCAGCATTTT.

This clone was counted a single time. The rearrangement joins TRBV7-9 to TRBJ1-4; 10 bases line up with TRBD1. Germline V gene sequence: CDR1 SEHNR, CDR2 FQNEAQ (reference sequence). The CDR3 covers 15 residues. V was clipped by 4 bases and J by 8 bases; unmatched bases: 7. CDR3 coding DNA: TGTGCCAGCAGCTGGACAGGGGGTTTGGGAGAAAAACTGTTTTTT. It encodes CASSWTGGLGEKLFF.

The chain links TRBV28 to TRBJ1-2, with TRBD1 as a possible D gene (5 bases). V lost 6 bases and J lost 8, with 16 bases in between. Per germline, CDR1 MDHEN and CDR2 SYDVKM. The CDR3 is made up of 13 amino acids. The CDR3 region is CASSQPGGRGYTF. The CDR3 DNA is TGTGCCAGCAGCCAACCGGGGGGGAGAGGCTACACCTTC.

This clone was detected once. J is TRBJ1-6 and V is TRBV28; possibly TRBD1 for D (5 bases). V was shortened by 2 bases and J by 14 bases, with 10 bases between the two germline ends. This CDR3 comprises 12 residues. The germline CDR1 and CDR2 sequences are MDHEN and SYDVKM. The CDR3 region has the DNA TGTGCCAGCAGTTTAGTAGGGGCATCCCTCCACTTT. Translation gives CASSLVGASLHF.

V usage is TRBV2 and J usage is TRBJ2-7; D not certain. V was pared by 7 bases and J by 5 bases, with 21 bases between. CDR1 is SNHLY, CDR2 FYNNEI, per germline. The CDR3 runs to 15 residues. The CDR3 sequence is CASTEPGSGVDEQYF. The CDR3 DNA is TGTGCCAGCACCGAACCAGGATCTGGGGTAGACGAGCAGTACTTC.

The V and J genes are TRBV19 and TRBJ1-1; weak D call: TRBD1 (5 bases). The CDR3 has 16 residues. The germline CDR1 and CDR2 sequences are LNHDA and SQIVND (reference sequence). Deletions cut 0 bases from V and 5 bases from J, with 16 bases between. CDR3 residues: CASSIDPQTGRTEAFF. The DNA for the CDR3 is TGTGCCAGTAGTATAGATCCTCAGACGGGACGGACTGAAGCTTTCTTT.

V gene TRBV7-2 combines with J gene TRBJ2-3, with a weak D call TRBD2 (5 bases). Germline V gene data show CDR1 as SGHTA and CDR2 as FQGNSA. The CDR3 spans 15 residues. The germline V and J ends were trimmed by 1 base and 1 base, with 9 bases remaining between them. This CDR3 is CASSLDGVRTDTQYF. CDR3 sequence (DNA): TGTGCCAGCAGCTTAGACGGGGTCCGCACAGATACGCAGTATTTT.

The rearrangement uses TRBV30 and TRBJ2-2; D gene unclear. This CDR3 is built from 14 residues. Germline lookup yields CDR1 GTSNPN and CDR2 SVGIG (reference sequence). V was pared by 1 base and J by 1 base, with 7 bases between. CDR3 nucleotide sequence: TGTGCCTGGAGTGCTACTTTGAACACCGGGGAGCTGTTTTTT. Translation gives CAWSATLNTGELFF.

The gene calls are TRBV19 and TRBJ1-1; D perhaps matches TRBD1 (6 bases). The germline V gene encodes CDR1 LNHDA and CDR2 SQIVND (reference sequence). V lost 5 bases, J lost 4 bases, and 14 bases lay in between. CDR3 size: 14 residues. CDR3 bases: TGTGCCAGTAGTCTGGGGGGCGTATCCACTGAAGCTTTCTTT. Protein: CASSLGGVSTEAFF. Full variable domain (outside the CDR3, taken from reference TRBV19 and TRBJ1-1): DGGITQSPKYLFRKEGQNVTLSCEQNLNHDAMYWYRQDPGQGLRLIYYSQIVNDFQKGDIAEGYSVSREKKESFPLTVTSAQKNPTAFYLCASSLGGVSTEAFFGQGTRLTVV.

The chain has TRBV3-1 (or the pseudogene TRBV3-2) and TRBJ2-1; unclear D gene. V lost 0 bases to trimming and J lost 5 bases, with 11 bases between them. The V gene's germline CDR1 is LGHDT and CDR2 YNNKEL (reference sequence). This CDR3 region has 15 residues. The CDR3 nucleotides are TGTGCCAGCAGCCAAGACCTCGGACGCGACAATGAGCAGTTCTTC. It yields the protein CASSQDLGRDNEQFF.